The following is a TCR beta chain sequence with its context. V was trimmed by 2 bases and J by 1 base, leaving 7 bases between them. The CDR3 extends over 14 amino acids. Germline CDR1 SGDLS, CDR2 YYNGEE. This entry is derived from a study of OX40 agonist ivuxolimab in advanced cancers. Overall study context: Previous treatment with anti-PD-1, anti-PD-L1 or anti-CTLA-4 therapy was allowed; approximately 40% had received some.

The method was immunoSEQ multiplex PCR; TCRdb's version includes in-frame clones alone and lacks a portion of them. The sample carries about 82,000 clones, about 90% recorded once. The sample was CD4+ or CD8+ T cells sorted from blood, taken in a trial of the OX40 agonist ivuxolimab. The TCR originated in an adult with an advanced solid tumor such as melanoma, head and neck, liver or kidney cancer. V and J are TRBV9 and TRBJ1-5, with D tentatively TRBD1 (5 bases). CDR3 DNA: TGTGCCAGCAGCGTCGACAGCAGCAATCAGCCCCAGCATTTT. Translated, it gives CASSVDSSNQPQHF.